This record concerns one T cell receptor beta chain sequence. Healthy Caucasian individuals from Russia aged about 6 to 100 served as donors. These data belong to a study of blood T cells in healthy people across ages. The germline V gene encodes CDR1 MNHNS and CDR2 SASEGT. The length of the CDR3 is 13 residues. Using a J-beta primer mix together with a sample-barcoded 5' primer, a second PCR was run for about 6 to 12 cycles. TCRdb reprocessed the 5' RACE reads via MiXCR and lists one record per CDR3 protein. The sample yields about 380,000 distinct CDR3 sequences, approximately 51% seen once. The TCR comes from a man in his sixties in good health. The chain couples TRBV6-1 to TRBJ2-7, with D perhaps TRBD2 (5 bases). The last part of the DNA fits TRBJ2-5 better; the J call may be wrong. The sample taken for sequencing was blood. CDR3 loop: CASRTRPGETQYF. As DNA, the CDR3 is TGTGCCAGCAGGACCCGGCCGGGGGAGACCCAGTACTTC.